This record covers a single T cell receptor beta chain. What this receptor recognizes is not known. No per-base quality is available; no much larger clone lies one base away. The intended sense of this specimen's time point label: baseline before first vaccination. Vaccinee samples came from UK trials COV001 and COV002, including a single-blind randomized controlled phase 2/3 trial of AZD1222 (ChAdOx1 nCoV-19) in healthy adults. For TCRbeta chain sequencing, PBMC samples were collected from trial participants at day 0 and at day 28 after the second dose. The germline V gene gives CDR1 as MNHEY and CDR2 as SVGAGI. V is reduced by 3 bases and J by 0 bases, leaving a spacing of 5 bases between them. From its cysteine to its phenylalanine, the CDR3 spans 13 amino acids. CDR3 DNA is the only sequence kept; it has 39 bases, read in frame from the first base. These data belong to a study of T cell responses to AZD1222 COVID-19 vaccine (TCRdb year 2021). General notes on the study: AZD1222 recipients with second doses at about 4 weeks or about 12 weeks were pooled, because spike-specific TCR depth and breadth did not differ between schedules. A total of about 250 trial participants underwent TCR sequencing, of whom more than 200 had received two doses of AZD1222 and around 25 had received two doses of the MenACWY control vaccine. Enrollment into the trials was organized by age into subgroups of 18-55, 56-69 and 70-plus years, and those subgroups contained about 160, 30 and 59 TCR-sequenced participants, respectively.

Summary of the overall study and its limitations: Reportedly, almost half of the unique spike-specific TCRs recognized epitopes lying outside the regions that are mutated in the B.1.351 and B.1.1.7 variants. After two AZD1222 doses, both the breadth and the depth of spike-specific TCRs were significantly higher than at day 0 and than in MenACWY recipients. Most participants were white British and females outnumbered males, and the authors suggested that clonal diversity may have been underestimated. The 56-69-year group was small, and its depth increase did not reach significance, likely because of low power. Because no day 14 peak-response samples were available, the repertoires could be characterized only after the peak T cell response. Conclusions about previously exposed vaccinees are limited, since just a handful of AZD1222 recipients were seropositive for SARS-CoV-2 at baseline. The vaccine-associated CD4 TCRs covered the entire spike protein, and the dominant responses fell in regions 160-218 and 743-854.

The CDR3 regions of human TCRbeta chains were analyzed by immunosequencing. In the source study's methods: TCRs in the repertoires were compared against a reference library of SARS-CoV-2-specific TCRs that had been generated with the MIRA antigen-specificity platform. Breadth was defined as the fraction of unique TCRs that were SARS-CoV-2-associated. Depth was defined as the fraction of total T cells that were SARS-CoV-2-associated. Using the MIRA data, each spike-specific TCR was mapped to the spike region that the TCR reacts to and placed in a CD4 or CD8 class. Log10-transformed breadth and depth values were compared by one-way ANOVA with Sidak's multiple comparisons tests. Entries here come from immuneACCESS through TCRdb and include only in-frame sequences with V and J called. Some clones fail to appear in such tables; in the studies checked, an unresolved V gene covers under half of the shortfall, and the cause of the remainder is unknown. V and J calls and clone size are copied from that table; D and trimming were computed from the DNA. The sample yields 70,000 to 80,000 clones; roughly 88% were counted once. Clones ranked in the top ten supply about 2.5% of the sample.

The chain uses TRBV6-5 and TRBJ1-2; no D gene can be assigned with confidence. Here the sequenced sample was peripheral blood, taken on day 0 of AZD1222 vaccination. The source is an adult in good health. In nucleotides, the sequence is TGTGCCAGCAGTTATTTAGCTAACTATGGCTACACCTTC. This gives the protein CASSYLANYGYTF.